This T cell receptor beta chain came from a study of cytomegalovirus exposure and HLA in healthy donors. Both 60 Vbeta primers and 13 Jbeta primers went into the PCR. Data came from immunoSEQ multiplex PCR; TCRdb stores just in-frame clones and leaves some out. The data contain roughly 140,000 clones, around 80% of them seen just once; the ten biggest clones take up around 4.4%. This clone was counted between two and nine times. Sequencing input: PBMCs. This clonotype was sampled from a man aged 40-49 years in good health and CMV-seronegative.

DNA of the CDR3: TGTGCCAGCAGCAATACAGGGACCGAGCAGTTCTTC. It yields the protein CASSNTGTEQFF. The V and J genes are TRBV21-1 and TRBJ2-1; the table's D gene call, TRBD1, was not cross checked with the DNA. TRBV21-1 is tagged as a pseudogene. The CDR3 contains 12 residues.